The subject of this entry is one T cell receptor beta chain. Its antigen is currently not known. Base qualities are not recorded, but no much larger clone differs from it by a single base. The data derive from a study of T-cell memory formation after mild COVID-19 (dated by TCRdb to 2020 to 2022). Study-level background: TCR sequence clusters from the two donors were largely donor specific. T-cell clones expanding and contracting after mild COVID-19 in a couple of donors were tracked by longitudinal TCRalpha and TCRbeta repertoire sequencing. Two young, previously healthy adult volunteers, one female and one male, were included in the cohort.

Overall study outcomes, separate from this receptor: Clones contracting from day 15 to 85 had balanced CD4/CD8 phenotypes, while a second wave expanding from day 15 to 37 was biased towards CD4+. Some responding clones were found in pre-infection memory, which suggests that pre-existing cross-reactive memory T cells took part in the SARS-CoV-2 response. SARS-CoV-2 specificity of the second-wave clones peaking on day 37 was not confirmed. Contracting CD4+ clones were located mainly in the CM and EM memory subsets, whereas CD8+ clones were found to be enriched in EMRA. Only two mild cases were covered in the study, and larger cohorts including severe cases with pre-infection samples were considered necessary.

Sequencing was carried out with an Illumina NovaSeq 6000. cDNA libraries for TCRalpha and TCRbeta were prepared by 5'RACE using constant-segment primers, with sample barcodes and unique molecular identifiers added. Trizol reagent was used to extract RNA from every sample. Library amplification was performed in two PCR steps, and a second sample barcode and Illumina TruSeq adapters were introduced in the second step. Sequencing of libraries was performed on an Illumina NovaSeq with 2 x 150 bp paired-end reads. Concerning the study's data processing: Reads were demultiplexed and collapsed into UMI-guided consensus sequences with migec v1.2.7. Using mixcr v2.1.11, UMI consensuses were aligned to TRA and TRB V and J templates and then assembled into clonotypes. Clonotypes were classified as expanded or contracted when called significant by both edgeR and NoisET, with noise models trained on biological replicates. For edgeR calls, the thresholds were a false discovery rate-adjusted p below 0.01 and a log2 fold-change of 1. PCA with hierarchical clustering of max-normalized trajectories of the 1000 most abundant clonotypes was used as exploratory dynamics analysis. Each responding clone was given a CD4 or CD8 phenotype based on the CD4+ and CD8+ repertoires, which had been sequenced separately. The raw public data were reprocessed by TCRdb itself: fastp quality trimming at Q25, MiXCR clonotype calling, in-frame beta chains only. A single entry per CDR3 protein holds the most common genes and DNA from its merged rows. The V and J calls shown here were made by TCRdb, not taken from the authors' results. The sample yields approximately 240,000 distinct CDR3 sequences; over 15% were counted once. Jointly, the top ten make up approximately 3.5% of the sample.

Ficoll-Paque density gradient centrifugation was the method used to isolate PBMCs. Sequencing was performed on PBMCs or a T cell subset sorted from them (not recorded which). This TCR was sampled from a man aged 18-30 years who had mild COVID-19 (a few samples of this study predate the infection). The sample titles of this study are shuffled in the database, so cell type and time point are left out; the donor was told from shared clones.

CDR3 protein: CASSLRSANTGELFF. The bases are TGTGCCAGCAGTTTAAGATCAGCGAACACCGGGGAGCTGTTTTTT. The chain joins TRBV12-3 or TRBV12-4 to TRBJ2-2; the D gene identity is not certain. Including the terminal cysteine and phenylalanine, the CDR3 comprises 15 residues. Only the CDR3 DNA is retained, 45 bases long and in frame from the first base. Deletion took 2 bases off V and 0 bases off J, with a span of 7 bases between the germline ends.